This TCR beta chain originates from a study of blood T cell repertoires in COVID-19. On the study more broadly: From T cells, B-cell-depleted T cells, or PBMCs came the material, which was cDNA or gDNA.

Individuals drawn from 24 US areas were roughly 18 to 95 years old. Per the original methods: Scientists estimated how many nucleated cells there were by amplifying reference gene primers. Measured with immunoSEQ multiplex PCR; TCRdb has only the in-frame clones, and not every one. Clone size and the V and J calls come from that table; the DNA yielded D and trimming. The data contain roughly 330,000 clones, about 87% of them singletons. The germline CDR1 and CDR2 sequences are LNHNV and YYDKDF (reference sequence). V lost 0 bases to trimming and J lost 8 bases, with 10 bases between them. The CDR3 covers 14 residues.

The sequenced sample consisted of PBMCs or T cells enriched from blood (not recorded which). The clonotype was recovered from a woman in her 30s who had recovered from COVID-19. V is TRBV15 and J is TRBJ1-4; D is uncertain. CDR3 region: CATSRERRREKLFF. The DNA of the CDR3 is TGTGCCACCAGCAGAGAGAGGCGCCGGGAAAAACTGTTTTTT.